This T cell receptor gamma chain was retrieved from a study of Vδ1+ human thymocytes. General study findings and limits: Thymic TRG and TRD repertoires appeared highly polyclonal, with Gaussian CDR3 length distributions.

RNA was extracted from the cells and then reverse transcribed. The CDR3 regions were amplified by multiplex PCR from V-gene primers to a constant-region primer. TCRdb called clones anew from the multiplex PCR reads with CATT. The sample records 36,000 or so gamma-chain clones, around 20% being singletons. This CDR3 is 13 amino acids long. The V gene's germline CDR1 is VTNTFY and CDR2 YDVSTARD (reference sequence). The junction had 8 bases not matched to a gene; V was cut back by 3 bases and J by 6 bases. Of note for this clone: What it recognizes is unknown.

The receptor was isolated from a girl younger than two who had congenital heart surgery. Sequenced sample: Vdelta1+ gamma-delta thymocytes from the thymus. The subset here: FACS-sorted CD3+ TCRalphabeta- TCRVdelta1+ TCRVdelta2- thymocytes. The chain combines TRGV3 with TRGJ1 or TRGJ2. The CDR3 spells CATWDYLCYKKLF. DNA for the CDR3: TGTGCCACCTGGGACTATCTGTGTTATAAGAAACTCTTT.